These T cell receptor beta chains were read from a single sample in a study of OX40 agonist ivuxolimab in advanced cancers. Clones were sequenced by immunoSEQ multiplex PCR, and TCRdb holds only the in-frame ones, with some missing. The sample consists of about 15,000 clones, approximately 80% of them appearing once. This sample comprised CD4+ or CD8+ T cells sorted from blood, obtained in a trial of the OX40 agonist ivuxolimab. The receptor set was obtained from an adult with an advanced solid tumor such as melanoma, head and neck, liver or kidney cancer. Both conserved end residues are part of each CDR3. The D gene is left open where the match is weak. Where a row states a size, it is once, few, many or the class of an expanded clone; other rows omit it.

V gene	D gene	J gene	clone size	CDR3 protein	CDR3 DNA
TRBV29-1	NA	TRBJ2-1	NA	CSVEGWGQPNEQFF	TGCAGCGTTGAAGGGTGGGGACAACCCAATGAGCAGTTCTTC
TRBV5-5	NA	TRBJ2-2	NA	CASSPFWGWTGELFF	TGTGCCAGCAGCCCCTTCTGGGGATGGACCGGGGAGCTGTTTTTT
TRBV7-2	NA	TRBJ2-3	NA	CASSLTGDTQYF	TGTGCCAGCAGCTTAACCGGGGACACGCAGTATTTT
TRBV7-9	NA	TRBJ2-1	few	CASNPPPYYNEQFF	TGTGCCAGCAACCCCCCCCCGTATTACAATGAGCAGTTCTTC
TRBV11-2	TRBD1	TRBJ2-6	NA	CASNPGTGAGANVLTF	TGTGCCAGCAACCCCGGGACAGGGGCTGGGGCCAACGTCCTGACTTTC
TRBV2	NA	TRBJ2-7	NA	CASRAGAYEQYF	TGTGCCAGTCGGGCAGGGGCCTACGAGCAGTACTTC
TRBV4-3	NA	TRBJ2-3	NA	CASSQIIDAGGTDTQYF	TGCGCCAGCAGCCAAATAATTGACGCCGGGGGTACAGATACGCAGTATTTT
TRBV7-9	NA	TRBJ2-7	NA	CASSRFSESYEQYF	TGTGCCAGCAGCCGATTCTCGGAGTCCTACGAGCAGTACTTC
TRBV11-2	NA	TRBJ2-3	few	CASSLIPGATDTQYF	TGTGCCAGCAGCTTGATCCCAGGGGCCACAGATACGCAGTATTTT
TRBV7-6	NA	TRBJ2-3	NA	CASSLAGWTDTQYF	TGTGCCAGCAGCCTAGCAGGGTGGACAGATACGCAGTATTTT
TRBV9	NA	TRBJ1-3	many	CASSPWGGNTIYF	TGTGCCAGCAGCCCTTGGGGGGGAAACACCATATATTTT
TRBV2	TRBD1	TRBJ2-7	medium-sized	CASSEEDRIYEQYF	TGTGCCAGCAGTGAAGAGGACAGGATTTACGAGCAGTACTTC
TRBV7-9	NA	TRBJ1-1	NA	CASSAGPLPEAFF	TGTGCCAGCAGCGCGGGACCGTTACCCGAAGCTTTCTTT
TRBV19	NA	TRBJ1-1	NA	CASSLRLNTEAFF	TGTGCCAGTAGTTTGAGACTGAACACTGAAGCTTTCTTT
TRBV27	NA	TRBJ1-1	NA	CASSWKQGGEAFF	TGTGCCAGCAGTTGGAAACAGGGAGGAGAAGCTTTCTTT
TRBV4-1	NA	TRBJ2-4	NA	CASSQDMGNPCYF	TGCGCCAGCAGCCAAGACATGGGGAACCCTTGCTACTTC
TRBV7-2	TRBD1	TRBJ1-2	medium-sized	CASSLDRAGTNYGYTF	TGTGCCAGCAGCCTCGACAGGGCAGGAACTAACTATGGCTACACCTTC
TRBV7-9	NA	TRBJ1-1	NA	CASSLLDMRAFF	TGTGCCAGCAGCTTATTGGACATGAGGGCTTTCTTT
TRBV30	NA	TRBJ1-5	few	CAWETDGQPQHF	TGTGCCTGGGAGACGGACGGACAGCCCCAGCATTTT
TRBV7-9	TRBD2	TRBJ2-7	NA	CASSLLAGGNSYEQYF	TGTGCCAGCAGCTTACTAGCGGGGGGTAACTCCTACGAGCAGTACTTC
TRBV15	TRBD1	TRBJ1-6	medium-sized	CATKQGRDNSPLHF	TGTGCCACAAAACAGGGGAGGGATAATTCACCCCTCCACTTT
TRBV10-3	NA	TRBJ1-1	NA	CAISEKGGMNTEAFF	TGTGCCATCAGTGAGAAGGGGGGCATGAACACTGAAGCTTTCTTT
TRBV11-2	NA	TRBJ2-6	once	CASTHSGERGANVLTF	TGTGCCAGCACCCATTCGGGGGAGAGGGGGGCCAACGTCCTGACTTTC
TRBV4-3	TRBD1	TRBJ1-2	NA	CASSPGTGVRYYGYTF	TGCGCCAGCAGCCCGGGGACAGGGGTTAGGTACTATGGCTACACCTTC
TRBV6-1	NA	TRBJ2-3	NA	CASSYRTDTQYF	TGTGCCAGCAGTTATCGGACAGATACGCAGTATTTT
TRBV15	NA	TRBJ1-2	NA	CATSRDPSAGYTF	TGTGCCACCAGCAGAGATCCGAGCGCGGGCTACACCTTC
TRBV19	NA	TRBJ2-3	NA	CATSFTDTQYF	TGTGCCACTTCGTTCACAGATACGCAGTATTTT
TRBV6-6	NA	TRBJ1-1	NA	CASSYSIQGTEAFF	TGTGCCAGCAGTTACTCAATCCAGGGCACTGAAGCTTTCTTT
TRBV12-5	NA	TRBJ1-1	NA	CASGHQGNEAFF	TGTGCTAGTGGTCATCAGGGCAATGAAGCTTTCTTT
TRBV7-8	NA	TRBJ1-2	once	CASSPQGTSSYGYTF	TGTGCCAGCAGCCCTCAGGGGACTTCCTCCTATGGCTACACCTTC
TRBV7-9	NA	TRBJ1-4	NA	CASSPPPEQGVSEKLFF	TGTGCCAGCAGCCCCCCTCCCGAACAGGGCGTAAGCGAAAAACTGTTTTTT
TRBV6-5	NA	TRBJ2-7	few	CASSLTEQNEQYF	TGTGCCAGCAGCCTTACTGAACAGAACGAGCAGTACTTC
TRBV9	NA	TRBJ2-3	NA	CASSVVGSDTQYF	TGTGCCAGCAGCGTAGTGGGGTCAGATACGCAGTATTTT
TRBV7-9	NA	TRBJ1-1	NA	CASSLGVAEAFF	TGTGCCAGCAGCTTAGGGGTTGCTGAAGCTTTCTTT
TRBV5-4	TRBD2	TRBJ2-3	NA	CASSLIAGGTDTQYF	TGTGCCAGCAGCTTGATCGCGGGGGGCACAGATACGCAGTATTTT
TRBV6-5	NA	TRBJ2-7	NA	CASSYVGEAYEQYF	TGTGCCAGCAGTTATGTCGGCGAAGCCTACGAGCAGTACTTC
TRBV12-5	NA	TRBJ2-2	NA	CASGLGPGPANTGELFF	TGTGCTAGTGGTTTGGGCCCGGGACCGGCGAACACCGGGGAGCTGTTTTTT
TRBV4-1	TRBD2	TRBJ2-1	NA	CASSQGTSGGEEQFF	TGCGCCAGCAGCCAAGGGACTAGCGGGGGTGAGGAGCAGTTCTTC
TRBV28	NA	TRBJ1-1	NA	CASSYGGTEAFF	TGTGCCAGCAGTTACGGGGGCACTGAAGCTTTCTTT
TRBV6-6	NA	TRBJ1-3	medium-sized	CASRAGNTIYF	TGTGCCAGCAGGGCTGGAAACACCATATATTTT
TRBV29-1	NA	TRBJ2-2	NA	CSVTAQNTGELFF	TGCAGCGTGACAGCGCAAAACACCGGGGAGCTGTTTTTT
TRBV20-1	NA	TRBJ2-7	NA	CSAFLTEQYF	TGCAGTGCCTTTCTTACCGAGCAGTACTTC
TRBV4-3	NA	TRBJ1-1	NA	CASSQGAGDPEAFF	TGCGCCAGCAGCCAAGGGGCAGGGGATCCTGAAGCTTTCTTT
TRBV11-2	NA	TRBJ2-7	NA	CASSFHNGYEQYF	TGTGCCAGCAGCTTCCACAACGGCTACGAGCAGTACTTC
TRBV5-6	TRBD1	TRBJ1-6	NA	CASSFGTGDNSPLHF	TGTGCCAGCAGCTTCGGGACAGGAGATAATTCACCCCTCCACTTT
TRBV7-2	NA	TRBJ1-6	NA	CASNRSPEGSYNSPLHF	TGTGCCAGCAACCGTTCCCCTGAGGGCTCCTATAATTCACCCCTCCACTTT
TRBV6-6	NA	TRBJ1-1	NA	CASSYFGTVMNTEAFF	TGTGCCAGCAGTTATTTCGGGACGGTTATGAACACTGAAGCTTTCTTT
TRBV27	NA	TRBJ1-3	NA	CASSLTWGSGNTIYF	TGTGCCAGCAGTCTCACCTGGGGGTCTGGAAACACCATATATTTT
TRBV6-1	NA	TRBJ2-7	NA	CASSKLIYEQYF	TGTGCCAGCAGTAAACTGATCTACGAGCAGTACTTC
TRBV5-4	TRBD1	TRBJ2-7	NA	CASSHRDRPYEQYF	TGTGCCAGCAGCCATCGGGACAGACCCTACGAGCAGTACTTC
TRBV7-9	NA	TRBJ2-7	NA	CASWGWGEQYF	TGTGCCAGCTGGGGTTGGGGAGAGCAGTACTTC
TRBV9	NA	TRBJ1-2	NA	CASSVGQDYGYTF	TGTGCCAGCAGCGTAGGGCAGGACTATGGCTACACCTTC